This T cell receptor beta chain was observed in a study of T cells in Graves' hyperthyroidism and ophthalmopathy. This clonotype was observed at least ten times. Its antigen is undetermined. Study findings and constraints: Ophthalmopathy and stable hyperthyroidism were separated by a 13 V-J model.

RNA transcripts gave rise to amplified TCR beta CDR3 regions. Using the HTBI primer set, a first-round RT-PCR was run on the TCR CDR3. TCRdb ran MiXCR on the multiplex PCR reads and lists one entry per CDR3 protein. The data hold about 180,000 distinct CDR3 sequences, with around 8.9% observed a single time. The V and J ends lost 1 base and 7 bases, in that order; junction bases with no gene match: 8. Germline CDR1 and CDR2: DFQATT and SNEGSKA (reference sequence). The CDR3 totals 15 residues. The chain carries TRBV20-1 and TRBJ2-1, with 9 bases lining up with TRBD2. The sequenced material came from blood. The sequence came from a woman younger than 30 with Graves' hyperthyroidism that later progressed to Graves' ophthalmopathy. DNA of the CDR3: TGCAGTGCTAGAGTGCCGGCGGGAGGGCCGAATGAGCAGTTCTTC. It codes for CSARVPAGGPNEQFF.